These T cell receptor beta chains were read from a single sample in a study of blood T cell repertoires in COVID-19. The repertoire was sequenced with immunoSEQ multiplex PCR; TCRdb's copy has only in-frame clones and lacks some. The sample records about 220,000 clones, over 80% being singletons. The sequencing sample was made of peripheral blood. Receptors were obtained from a human donor in a cohort sampled during active COVID-19. Both conserved end residues are part of each CDR3. A D gene is named only where the DNA matches it firmly. Size values are once, few and many counts, or a class for expanded clones, and some rows have none.

>TRBD1|-|TRBJ2-4|TRBV30
TGTGCCTGGAGTCGGACAGGGGGCACAGCCAAAAACATTCAGTACTTC
CAWSRTGGTAKNIQYF
>TRBD2|-|TRBJ2-1|TRBV7-9
TGTGCCAGCAGCTCGCCTATAGCGGGAGGGGATGAGCAGTTCTTC
CASSSPIAGGDEQFF
>-|few|TRBJ2-5|TRBV7-9
TGTGCCAGCAGCTTAGGACTCGGGTTAGGTGAGACCCAGTACTTC
CASSLGLGLGETQYF
>TRBD2|-|TRBJ2-7|TRBV2
TGTGCCAGCAACCCCGGGACTAGCGGGAGGAGCGAGCAGTACTTC
CASNPGTSGRSEQYF
>-|-|TRBJ2-7|TRBV4-3
TGCGCCAGCAGCCAAGAGTTCGGGAGCGAGCAGTACTTC
CASSQEFGSEQYF
>-|-|TRBJ2-7|TRBV30
TGTGCCTGGAGTCGGGGGTCCCCCTACGAGCAGTACTTC
CAWSRGSPYEQYF
>-|-|TRBJ1-1|TRBV5-4
TGTGCCAGCAGCTCCGAGGGACACCGATACACTGAAGCTTTCTTT
CASSSEGHRYTEAFF
>TRBD2|once|TRBJ2-3|TRBV4-3
TGCGCCAGCAGCCGGGGACTAGCGGGAGTGGTAGATACGCAGTATTTT
CASSRGLAGVVDTQYF
>TRBD2|-|TRBJ2-5|TRBV30
TGTGCCTGGAGCGGACTAGCGGGAGGCCGTCTAGAGACCCAGTACTTC
CAWSGLAGGRLETQYF
>-|-|TRBJ1-3|TRBV10-2
TGCGCCAGCATGGTAATGGGGCCTGGAAACACCATATATTTT
CASMVMGPGNTIYF
>-|-|TRBJ1-2|TRBV3-1/TRBV3-2
TGTGCCAGCAGCCAAGCGTATGGCTACACCTTC
CASSQAYGYTF
>-|-|TRBJ1-2|TRBV3-1/TRBV3-2
TGTGCCAGCAGCCCGGAGGTGGGCCCGAACTATGGCTACACCTTC
CASSPEVGPNYGYTF
>-|-|TRBJ2-7|TRBV7-9
TGTGCCAGCAGCTTGGATCTAACAGGCGCCAGCTCCTACGAGCAGTACTTC
CASSLDLTGASSYEQYF
>-|-|TRBJ1-2|TRBV4-2
TGTGCCAGCAGCCAAGACGGCAAGGGGTACTATGGCTACACCTTC
CASSQDGKGYYGYTF
>TRBD2|-|TRBJ2-2|TRBV28
TGTGCCAGCAGTACCCAGCGGGAGGCGAACACCGGGGAGCTGTTTTTT
CASSTQREANTGELFF
>TRBD2|-|TRBJ2-7|TRBV4-1
TGCGCCAGCAGCCAGAGCGGACTAGCGGCCTCCTACGAGCAGTACTTC
CASSQSGLAASYEQYF
>-|-|TRBJ2-1|TRBV11-3
TGTGCCAGCAGCTTATATGGGGGGTACAATGAGCAGTTCTTC
CASSLYGGYNEQFF
>TRBD1|-|TRBJ1-1|TRBV7-9
TGTGCCAGCAGCACACAGGGGGCGCGTACTGAAGCTTTCTTT
CASSTQGARTEAFF
>TRBD2|-|TRBJ2-1|TRBV19
TGTGCCAGTAGAAGAGCGGGAGGGAGCTCCTACAATGAGCAGTTCTTC
CASRRAGGSSYNEQFF
>TRBD1|few|TRBJ1-6|TRBV4-3
TGCGCCAGCAGCCAAGGACAGGGTCGGAATTCACCCCTCCACTTT
CASSQGQGRNSPLHF
>-|-|TRBJ2-3|TRBV7-9
TGTGCCAGCAGCGTCGGAACAGGGTTTACGGATACGCAGTATTTT
CASSVGTGFTDTQYF
>TRBD1|-|TRBJ2-7|TRBV7-9
TGTGCCAGCAGCCGGGGACAGGGCTCGGGGGAGCAGTACTTC
CASSRGQGSGEQYF
>-|-|TRBJ2-2|TRBV21-1
TGTGCCAGCAGCCCCCCGACAGGGCTAACCGGGGAGCTGTTTTTT
CASSPPTGLTGELFF
>-|-|TRBJ2-3|TRBV5-1
TGCGCCAGCAGACGGGCTAGCGGCACAGATACGCAGTATTTT
CASRRASGTDTQYF
>-|-|TRBJ2-1|TRBV7-3
TGTGCCAGCAGCGATATGCTAGCGAGTGAGCAGTTCTTC
CASSDMLASEQFF
>-|once|TRBJ1-1|TRBV6-6
TGTGCCAGCGTTCTTGTGGAGGGCGGCACTGAAGCTTTCTTT
CASVLVEGGTEAFF
>-|-|TRBJ2-3|TRBV11-2
TGTGCCAGCAGACTTAAGTCAGATACGCAGTATTTT
CASRLKSDTQYF
>TRBD2|once|TRBJ2-3|TRBV5-1
TGCGCCAGCAGCCCGGGGACTAGCGGGTTGGCAGATACGCAGTATTTT
CASSPGTSGLADTQYF
>-|-|TRBJ1-2|TRBV19
TGTGCCAGTAGTATAGACAGGGCCAACTATGGCTACACCTTC
CASSIDRANYGYTF
>-|-|TRBJ2-7|TRBV27
TGTGCCAGCAGTTTATTTGCGGGACGGGTCTACGAGCAGTACTTC
CASSLFAGRVYEQYF
>TRBD1|-|TRBJ1-2|TRBV30
TGTGCCTGGAGGAGGACAGGAAACTATGGCTACACCTTC
CAWRRTGNYGYTF
>-|-|TRBJ2-7|TRBV4-2
TGTGCCAGCAGCCAACGGGGACTCCACGAGCAGTACTTC
CASSQRGLHEQYF
>-|once|TRBJ1-3|TRBV30
TGTGCCTGGAGTGCGGACAGCTTCCCGGGAAACACCATATATTTT
CAWSADSFPGNTIYF
>TRBD1|-|TRBJ1-4|TRBV28
TGTGCCTCTTGGACAGGGATTAATGAAAAACTGTTTTTT
CASWTGINEKLFF
>TRBD1|-|TRBJ1-2|TRBV2
TGTGCCAGCAGATTGGGACAGGGGGGAGATGGCTACACCTTC
CASRLGQGGDGYTF
>TRBD2|many|TRBJ2-2|TRBV11-3
TGTGCCAGCAGCTGGGGGGGAGCCGGGGAGCTGTTTTTT
CASSWGGAGELFF
>TRBD2|-|TRBJ2-5|TRBV7-9
TGTGCCAGCAGCTTGGAAGCGGGAGTGACACAAGAGACCCAGTACTTC
CASSLEAGVTQETQYF
>TRBD2|-|TRBJ2-2|TRBV9
TGTGCCAGCAGCGCCCGACTAGCGGGAGCAAACACCGGGGAGCTGTTTTTT
CASSARLAGANTGELFF
>-|-|TRBJ1-2|TRBV5-8
TGTGCCAGCAGCGACGACAGGCTCGGCTATGGCTACACCTTC
CASSDDRLGYGYTF
>-|-|TRBJ1-1|TRBV14
TGTGCCAGCAGCCAAGGAGTAGTCACTGAAGCTTTCTTT
CASSQGVVTEAFF
>TRBD1|few|TRBJ2-7|TRBV9
TGTGCCAGCAGCGTAGGCTCGGGACAGCCCTACGAGCAGTACTTC
CASSVGSGQPYEQYF
>-|-|TRBJ1-5|TRBV7-8
TGTGCCAGCAGCTTATCTGGCGGGGGGCTGATGAATCAGCCCCAGCATTTT
CASSLSGGGLMNQPQHF
>TRBD1|-|TRBJ1-2|TRBV4-2
TGTGCCAGCAGCCAAGTCCCTAGGGGACAGCTAAACCCTAACTATGGCTACACCTTC
CASSQVPRGQLNPNYGYTF
>-|-|TRBJ2-1|TRBV2
TGTGCCAGCACCAGGGCAGGTGAGCAGTTCTTC
CASTRAGEQFF
>TRBD1|-|TRBJ2-7|TRBV11-2
TGTGCCAGCAGCTCCCGGGACAGGGGTTACGAGCAGTACTTC
CASSSRDRGYEQYF
>-|-|TRBJ1-3|TRBV18
TGTGCCAGCTCACCACAAGAGGGTTATGATGGAAACACCATATATTTT
CASSPQEGYDGNTIYF
>-|-|TRBJ1-5|TRBV30
TGTGCCTGGAGTGAGAGCCCGTTGCAGCCCCAGCATTTT
CAWSESPLQPQHF
>TRBD2|-|TRBJ2-3|TRBV7-2
TGTGCCAGCAGCTTTAAATATAGCGGGAGCCCCCTTTTT
CASSFKYSGSPLF
>-|-|TRBJ2-7|TRBV9
TGTGCCAGCAGCGTAGCTACCGAGGGGGCCCTCGGAGGGCACGAGCAGTACTTC
CASSVATEGALGGHEQYF
>-|once|TRBJ2-7|TRBV4-3
TGCGCCAGCAGCCAAGATATAGTGAGGTCCTCCTACGAGCAGTACTTC
CASSQDIVRSSYEQYF
>-|-|TRBJ1-2|TRBV6-1
TGTGCCAGCAGTGAACTCAGGTACTATGGCTACACCTTC
CASSELRYYGYTF
>-|-|TRBJ1-1|TRBV19
TGTGCCAGTAGTGCAGGAGGTAGGTACACTGAAGCTTTCTTT
CASSAGGRYTEAFF
>TRBD1|-|TRBJ1-2|TRBV6-6
TGTGCCAGCAGTACAGGGGGTAAGGATGGCTACACCTTC
CASSTGGKDGYTF